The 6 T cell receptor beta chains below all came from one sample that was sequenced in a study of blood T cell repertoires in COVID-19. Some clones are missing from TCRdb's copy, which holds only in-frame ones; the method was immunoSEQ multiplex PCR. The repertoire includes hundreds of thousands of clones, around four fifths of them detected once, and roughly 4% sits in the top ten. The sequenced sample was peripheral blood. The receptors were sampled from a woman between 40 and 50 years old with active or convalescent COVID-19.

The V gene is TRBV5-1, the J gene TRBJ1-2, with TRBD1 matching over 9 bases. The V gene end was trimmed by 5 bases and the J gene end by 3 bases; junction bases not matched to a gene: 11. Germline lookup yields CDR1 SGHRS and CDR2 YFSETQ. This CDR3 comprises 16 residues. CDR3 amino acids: CASRPTYRGRDYGYTF. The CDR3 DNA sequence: TGCGCCAGCAGGCCGACCTACAGGGGGCGCGACTATGGCTACACCTTC.

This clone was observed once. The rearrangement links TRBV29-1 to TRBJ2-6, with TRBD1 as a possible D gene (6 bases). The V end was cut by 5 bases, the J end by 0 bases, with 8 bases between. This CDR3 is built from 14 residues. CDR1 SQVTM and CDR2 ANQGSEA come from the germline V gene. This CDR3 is CSVNRVSGANVLTF. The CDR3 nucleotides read TGCAGCGTTAACAGGGTCTCTGGGGCCAACGTCCTGACTTTC.

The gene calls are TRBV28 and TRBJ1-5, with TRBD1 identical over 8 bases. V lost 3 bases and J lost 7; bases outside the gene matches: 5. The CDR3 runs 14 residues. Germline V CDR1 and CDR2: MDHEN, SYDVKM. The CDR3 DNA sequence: TGTGCCAGCAGTTTTTACCCAGGGGGCCAGCCCCAGCATTTT. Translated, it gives CASSFYPGGQPQHF.

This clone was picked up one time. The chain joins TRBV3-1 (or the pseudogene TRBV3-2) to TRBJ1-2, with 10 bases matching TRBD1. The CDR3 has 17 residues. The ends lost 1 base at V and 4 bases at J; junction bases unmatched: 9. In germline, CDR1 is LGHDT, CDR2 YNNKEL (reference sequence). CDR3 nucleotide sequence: TGTGCCAGCAGCCAAGGGTGGACAGGGGGGGTCGGCTATGGCTACACCTTC. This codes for CASSQGWTGGVGYGYTF.

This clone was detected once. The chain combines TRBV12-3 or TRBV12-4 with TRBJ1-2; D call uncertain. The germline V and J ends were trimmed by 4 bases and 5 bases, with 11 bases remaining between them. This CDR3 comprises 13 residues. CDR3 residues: CASSSRSLYGYTF. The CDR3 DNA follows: TGTGCCAGCAGTTCCCGAAGCCTGTATGGCTACACCTTC.

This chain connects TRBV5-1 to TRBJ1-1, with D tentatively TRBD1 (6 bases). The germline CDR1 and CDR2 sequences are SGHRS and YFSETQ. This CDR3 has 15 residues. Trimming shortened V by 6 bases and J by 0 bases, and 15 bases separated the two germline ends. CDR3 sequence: CASTPTGPLNTEAFF. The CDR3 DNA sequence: TGCGCCAGCACCCCGACAGGACCCCTGAACACTGAAGCTTTCTTT.